The clone carrying this TCR beta chain was recorded many times. Antigen: not known. The read falls 3 residues short of the CDR3 end, and the missing part is taken from the germline J gene. These data are taken from a study of T cell clonality in common variable immunodeficiency. General study results and limits: Fewer deletions and N-nucleotide insertions were reportedly seen in common variable immunodeficiency TCR beta sequences. Compared with healthy controls, CVID subjects showed increased TCRbeta clonality, mostly in about a third. Authors noted CVID clonality's cause needs subpopulation repertoire sequencing. CVID subjects shared fewer TCRbeta clones than healthy controls did.

J gave up 3 bases and V 6 bases, and 5 bases lay outside the gene matches. There are 14 residues in the CDR3. Germline V lookup: CDR1 DFQATT, CDR2 SNEGSKA (reference sequence). Clones were sequenced by immunoSEQ multiplex PCR, and TCRdb holds only the in-frame ones, with some missing. The sample shows tens of thousands of clones, none of them appearing just once. This chain links TRBV20-1 with TRBJ2-2; 9 positions agree with TRBD1. The sequencing sample was made of peripheral blood mononuclear cells. This TCR was sampled from a person aged 18 to 69 in good health. CDR3 bases read: TGCAGTGCCGCGACAGGGGGAGACACCGGGGAG. Translation: CSAATGGDTGE. The complete CDR3 protein is CSAATGGDTGELFF.